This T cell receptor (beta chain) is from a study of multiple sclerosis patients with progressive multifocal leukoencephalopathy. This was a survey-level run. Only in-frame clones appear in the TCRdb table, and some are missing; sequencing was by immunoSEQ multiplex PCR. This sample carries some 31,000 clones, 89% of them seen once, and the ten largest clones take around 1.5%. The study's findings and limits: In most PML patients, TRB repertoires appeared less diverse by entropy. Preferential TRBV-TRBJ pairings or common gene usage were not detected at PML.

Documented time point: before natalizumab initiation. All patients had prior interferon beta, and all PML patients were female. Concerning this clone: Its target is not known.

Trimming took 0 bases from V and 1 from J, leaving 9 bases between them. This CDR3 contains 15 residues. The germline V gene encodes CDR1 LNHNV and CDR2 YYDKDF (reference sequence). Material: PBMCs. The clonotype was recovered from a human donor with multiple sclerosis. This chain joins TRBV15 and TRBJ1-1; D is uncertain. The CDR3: CATSRDRGRNTEAFF. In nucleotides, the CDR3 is TGTGCCACCAGCAGAGATAGAGGACGGAACACTGAAGCTTTCTTT.